This T cell receptor (beta chain) was sequenced during a study of shared clonotypes between healthy human individuals. As regards this clone: Its target is unknown.

Each PCR replicate from the sorted subsets contained 150 to 200 ng DNA, which is 25,000 to 30,000 T cell genomes. Method: immunoSEQ multiplex PCR; TCRdb's copy keeps in-frame clones and lacks some. The data hold 1,400,000 or so clones, with around 98.5% observed a single time. Study-wide findings and caveats: Limitation of the genetic and exposure-history diversity represented came from the few donors. When naive CD4 clonotypes were compared across several donors, about 4.9% were shared.

J lost 3 bases, V lost 4 bases, and 15 bases had no gene match. The germline V gene encodes CDR1 KGHSH and CDR2 LQKENI. This CDR3 region has 19 residues. This chain links TRBV18 with TRBJ1-2; 12 positions match TRBD1. The source is a man aged 25 to 40 in good health. The sequencing input was naive CD4+ T cells sorted from blood. Subset: CD45RA+ positively selected. Written as DNA, the CDR3 is TGTGCCAGCTCACGTTGGGACAGGGGGCTCCCTCTTAGTGACTATGGCTACACCTTC. It translates to CASSRWDRGLPLSDYGYTF.